This T cell receptor (beta chain) was recovered during a study of blood T cell repertoires in COVID-19. Study details: T cells, B-cell-depleted T cells, or PBMCs provided the cDNA or gDNA that served as material.

V lost 4 bases, J lost 8 bases, and 7 bases stayed unmatched. The CDR3 contains 15 residues. Germline assignment: CDR1 SEHNR and CDR2 FQNEAQ (reference sequence). Libraries were prepared by immunoSEQ multiplex PCR; TCRdb keeps only in-frame clonotypes and omits some of them. The repertoire includes approximately 150,000 clones, roughly 80% of them detected once, and about 4% sits in the top ten. The receptor was derived from a man between 70 and 80 years old who had recovered from COVID-19. The V and J genes are TRBV7-9 and TRBJ2-1; 11 bases fit TRBD2. The material sequenced was peripheral blood. CDR3 region: CASSSLTSGSDEQFF. CDR3 coding DNA: TGTGCCAGCAGCTCTCTTACTAGCGGGAGCGATGAGCAGTTCTTC.